These 3 T cell receptor beta chains came from one sample sequenced in a study of spatial heterogeneity in lung cancer. Whole-study findings and limits: Expanded intratumoral alpha and beta TCR counts tracked tumor mutation counts.

Their specific antigens are unknown. This sample's time point: sample taken at primary tumor resection. TCRdb reanalysed the 5' RACE reads using MiXCR and keeps one entry per CDR3 protein. Of 7,300 or so distinct CDR3 sequences listed, roughly a tenth are singletons. The specimen comprised lung tumor tissue, sampled at surgery. The receptors originated from a male donor with early-stage non-small cell lung cancer.

The sample holds many counts of this clonotype. The CDR3 here is CASSQGVNYGYTF. CDR3 DNA: TGTGCCAGCAGCCAAGGGGTTAACTATGGCTACACCTTC. V is TRBV14 and J is TRBJ1-2; D call uncertain. The CDR3 consists of 13 residues. Germline V gene sequence: CDR1 SGHDN, CDR2 FVKESK. V was trimmed by 1 base and J by 1 base, leaving 4 bases between them.

This clonotype is deemed medium-sized (0.01 to 0.1%). The J gene is TRBJ1-4, the V gene TRBV18; TRBD1 matches at 7 bases. This CDR3 spans 13 amino acids. Germline trimming cut 3 bases from V and 5 bases from J; bases unmatched to any gene: 0. In germline, CDR1 is KGHSH, CDR2 LQKENI. The CDR3 DNA sequence: TGTGCCAGCTCACCGGACAGGAATGAAAAACTGTTTTTT. Amino acid sequence: CASSPDRNEKLFF.

This clonotype was seen many times. The chain has TRBV4-2 and TRBJ2-5; the match to TRBD2 covers 7 bases. Germline trimming cut 1 base from V and 0 bases from J; bases unmatched to any gene: 5. Looked up from germline, CDR1 is LGHNA and CDR2 is YNFKEQ. CDR3 length: 16 residues. In nucleotides, the CDR3 is TGTGCCAGCAGCCAAGGTGCGGGGGAGAACCAAGAGACCCAGTACTTC. Protein product: CASSQGAGENQETQYF.